The 5 T cell receptor beta chains below all came from one sample that was sequenced in a study of cytotoxic CD8 clonotypes in ibrutinib-treated CLL. Assay: immunoSEQ multiplex PCR; the TCRdb copy retains only in-frame clones and omits some. The table lists 330,000 or so clones, roughly 67% of them singletons. The specimen comprised PBMCs, sampled after 36 months of ibrutinib treatment. These receptors all stem from a human donor with chronic lymphocytic leukemia.

The chain combines TRBV5-6 with TRBJ1-2; 7 bases fit TRBD1. Trimming at V came to 4 bases and at J to 8 bases, leaving 14 bases not matched to a gene. Germline assignment: CDR1 SGHDT and CDR2 YYEEEE. The CDR3 extends over 15 amino acids. CDR3 nucleotide sequence: TGTGCCAGCAGCCCGGGGCCCGACAGGGCAGGAGGCTACACCTTC. Translated: CASSPGPDRAGGYTF.

The rearrangement joins TRBV5-1 to TRBJ2-7, with TRBD1 matching 9 bases. Losses at the gene ends were 6 bases for V and 3 bases for J; bases not matched to a gene: 13. The CDR3 consists of 16 residues. The germline gives CDR1 SGHRS, CDR2 YFSETQ. The CDR3 protein is CASTWTQGQGFYEQYF. CDR3 in DNA: TGCGCCAGCACCTGGACCCAGGGACAGGGATTCTACGAGCAGTACTTC.

The rearrangement joins TRBV7-9 to TRBJ2-7, with a possible D match to TRBD1 (6 bases). The length of the CDR3 is 14 residues. Trimming took off 1 base at V and 2 bases at J, with 9 bases between the two ends. The germline V gene encodes CDR1 SEHNR and CDR2 FQNEAQ (reference sequence). This CDR3 reads CASSLEQGPYEQYF. CDR3 coding DNA: TGTGCCAGCAGCTTAGAACAGGGCCCCTACGAGCAGTACTTC.

This sequence joins TRBV14 and TRBJ2-7; 9 nucleotides align to TRBD2. Trimming at V came to 2 bases and at J to 6 bases, leaving 5 bases not matched to a gene. The CDR3 is 14 amino acids. The germline V gene encodes CDR1 SGHDN and CDR2 FVKESK. DNA of the CDR3: TGTGCCAGCAGCCAACGCGGGAGGGAGACCGAGCAGTACTTC. This codes for CASSQRGRETEQYF.

The chain has TRBV5-1 and TRBJ2-1; 7 bases line up with TRBD1. The CDR3 loop spans 11 amino acids. Germline CDR1 and CDR2: SGHRS and YFSETQ. With 4 bases clipped from V and 14 bases from J, the junction kept 6 bases outside the gene matches. The CDR3 DNA is TGCGCCAGCAGCACCGGGACAGTTAAGTTCTTC. This sequence encodes CASSTGTVKFF.